This is a list of T cell receptor beta chains from one sample in a study of cytomegalovirus exposure and HLA in healthy donors. Generated by immunoSEQ multiplex PCR, the TCRdb table keeps only in-frame clones and is missing some. This table lists some 110,000 clones. Specimen: PBMCs. The receptors derive from a man in his forties or fifties in good health and CMV-seronegative. CDR3s include the opening cysteine and the closing phenylalanine or tryptophan.

j_call: TRBJ1-2; v_call: TRBV4-1; cdr3_aa: CASSRTTDLNYGYTF
j_call: TRBJ1-2; v_call: TRBV7-7; cdr3_aa: CASSINYGYTF
j_call: TRBJ2-7; v_call: TRBV6-5; cdr3_aa: CASSSRDRSPPEQYF
j_call: TRBJ2-7; v_call: TRBV6-1; cdr3_aa: CASRESIPGQSYEQYF
j_call: TRBJ2-7; v_call: TRBV5-1; cdr3_aa: CASSLDLAAGVYYEQYF
j_call: TRBJ2-7; v_call: TRBV27; cdr3_aa: CASSLNRAHEQYF
j_call: TRBJ1-2; v_call: TRBV7-6; cdr3_aa: CASSTISGGGPNYGYTF
j_call: TRBJ2-7; v_call: TRBV5-6; cdr3_aa: CASSLGRGAPSYEQYF
j_call: TRBJ2-2; v_call: TRBV13; cdr3_aa: CASSLYGTGGITGELFF
j_call: TRBJ2-2; v_call: TRBV5-4; cdr3_aa: CASSLGAGNTGELFF
j_call: TRBJ2-2; v_call: TRBV2; cdr3_aa: CASSKQGSRGTGELFF
j_call: TRBJ1-1; v_call: TRBV2; cdr3_aa: CASSGQGATEAFF
j_call: TRBJ2-7; v_call: TRBV9; cdr3_aa: CASSVALGVEQYF
j_call: TRBJ2-5; v_call: TRBV7-2; cdr3_aa: CASSSPDWYQETQYF
j_call: TRBJ1-1; v_call: TRBV7-3; cdr3_aa: CASSQFGTVNTEAFF
j_call: TRBJ1-1; v_call: TRBV2; cdr3_aa: CASIFQGVGTEAFF
j_call: TRBJ2-2; v_call: TRBV6-1; cdr3_aa: CASSEDASGANTGELFF
j_call: TRBJ2-7; v_call: TRBV6-5; cdr3_aa: CASSYGRLIYEQYF
j_call: TRBJ2-1; v_call: TRBV7-8; cdr3_aa: CASSLWESGATYNEQFF
j_call: TRBJ2-7; v_call: TRBV7-9; cdr3_aa: CASSLRLAGDAYEQYF
j_call: TRBJ2-1; v_call: TRBV30; cdr3_aa: CAWRPQKAGGNNEQFF
j_call: TRBJ1-5; v_call: TRBV2; cdr3_aa: CASSGTANQPQHF
j_call: TRBJ2-7; v_call: TRBV11-3; cdr3_aa: CASSSGGGVGIDEQYF
j_call: TRBJ1-4; v_call: TRBV7-6; cdr3_aa: CASSLGPWDSREKLFF
j_call: TRBJ2-1; v_call: TRBV7-8; cdr3_aa: CASSFRDRYNEQFF
j_call: TRBJ1-2; v_call: TRBV6-1; cdr3_aa: CASSQDGGETNYGYTF
j_call: TRBJ2-1; v_call: TRBV10-3; cdr3_aa: CAIAAGSVNEQFF
j_call: TRBJ1-4; v_call: TRBV29-1; cdr3_aa: CSVARTGGEKLFF
j_call: TRBJ1-1; v_call: TRBV2; cdr3_aa: CASSGLVRQKNTEAFF
j_call: TRBJ2-7; v_call: TRBV7-6; cdr3_aa: CASSQTTGQYEQYF
j_call: TRBJ1-3; v_call: TRBV13; cdr3_aa: CASSVRQGVSGNTIYF
j_call: TRBJ1-4; v_call: TRBV6-5; cdr3_aa: CASSYTGGLNEKLFF
j_call: TRBJ2-2; v_call: TRBV11-2; cdr3_aa: CASSPSGVTGELFF
j_call: TRBJ2-1; v_call: TRBV11-3; cdr3_aa: CASSPSGYYNEQFF
j_call: TRBJ1-1; v_call: TRBV28; cdr3_aa: CASSRGYTNTEAFF
j_call: TRBJ2-7; v_call: TRBV5-4; cdr3_aa: CASSLVAGGLYEQYF
j_call: TRBJ1-5; v_call: TRBV4-2; cdr3_aa: CASSQEFHGNQPQHF
j_call: TRBJ2-7; v_call: TRBV5-6; cdr3_aa: CASIPSPGQGRYEQYF
j_call: TRBJ2-2; v_call: TRBV30; cdr3_aa: CACPALGTGNTGELFF
j_call: TRBJ2-7; v_call: TRBV13; cdr3_aa: CASSLGGRLTYEQYF
j_call: TRBJ2-4; v_call: TRBV5-1; cdr3_aa: CASSLVAGQGTKNIQYF
j_call: TRBJ2-6; v_call: TRBV19; cdr3_aa: CASMGQGNSGANVLTF
j_call: TRBJ2-1; v_call: TRBV11-2; cdr3_aa: CASSLGARGNEQFF